Below, 31 T cell receptor beta chains from the same sample are listed, as sequenced in a study of blood T cell repertoires in COVID-19. Sequencing was performed with immunoSEQ multiplex PCR; in TCRdb, only in-frame clones are kept and a portion is missing. Counted here are 35,000 to 55,000 clones, about 88% occurring once; the ten biggest clones make up 13%. The sequencing sample was made of peripheral blood. Receptors originate from a woman in her 70s in a cohort sampled during active COVID-19.

This clone is classed as medium-sized. The chain recombines TRBV27 with TRBJ1-2; perhaps TRBD1 as D (5 bases). The germline CDR1 and CDR2 sequences are MNHEY and SMNVEV (reference sequence). CDR3 length equals 13 residues. V was pared by 8 bases and J by 6 bases, with 16 bases between. In DNA, the CDR3 is TGTGCCAGCTCTATGCGGGGCGCAAATGGCTACACCTTC. Residues: CASSMRGANGYTF.

This clone was found a few times. The CDR3 protein is CAPANDRQRNSRGRSSYEQYF. The CDR3 DNA sequence: TGTGCCCCTGCGAACGATAGACAGAGGAATTCCAGGGGGCGATCCTCCTACGAGCAGTACTTC. V is TRBV15 and J is TRBJ2-7; TRBD1 matches at 8 bases. Germline CDR1 is LNHNV and CDR2 is YYDKDF (reference sequence). The V segment lost 11 bases and the J segment 0 bases; nucleotides outside the gene matches: 30. CDR3 length: 21 residues. Full variable domain (rest looked up from reference TRBV15 and TRBJ2-7): DAMVIQNPRYQVTQFGKPVTLSCSQTLNHNVMYWYQQKSSQAPKLLFHYYDKDFNNEADTPDNFQSRRPNTSFCFLDIRSPGLGDTAMYLCAPANDRQRNSRGRSSYEQYFGPGTRLTVT.

The chain links TRBV7-9 to TRBJ1-5, with TRBD1 as a possible D gene (6 bases). V lost 5 bases and J 7 bases, leaving 15 bases between the germline ends. CDR1 SEHNR and CDR2 FQNEAQ come from the germline V gene (reference sequence). This CDR3 is built from 14 residues. The CDR3 DNA reads TGTGCCAGCAGCATCGACAGGAAGGGGCAGCCCCAGCATTTT. Its translation is CASSIDRKGQPQHF.

V usage is TRBV11-2 and J usage is TRBJ1-2, with D uncertain. Germline V gives CDR1 SGHAT, CDR2 FQNNGV. The CDR3 runs to 11 residues. Trimming took off 4 bases at V and 9 bases at J, with 9 bases between the two ends. The chain's CDR3 is CASSSGYSYTF. CDR3 bases: TGTGCCAGCAGCTCCGGTTATAGCTACACCTTC.

J is TRBJ2-3 and V is TRBV9; TRBD1 agrees at 7 bases. Germline lookup yields CDR1 SGDLS and CDR2 YYNGEE. The CDR3 is made up of 16 amino acids. Trimming at V came to 3 bases and at J to 0 bases, leaving 7 bases not matched to a gene. The CDR3 nucleotides read TGTGCCAGCAGCGCTTGGACAGGTCAGAGCACAGATACGCAGTATTTT. This gives the protein CASSAWTGQSTDTQYF.

The V call is TRBV3-1 (or the pseudogene TRBV3-2), the J call TRBJ1-1, with D unclear. Germline loops: CDR1 LGHDT, CDR2 YNNKEL (reference sequence). Trimming took off 4 bases at V and 0 bases at J, with 9 bases between the two ends. The CDR3 is 14 amino acids. The CDR3 coding sequence is TGTGCCAGCAGCCGAGGAGAGGTGAACACTGAAGCTTTCTTT. Its protein product is CASSRGEVNTEAFF.

This clone counts as medium-sized. The J gene is TRBJ1-1, the V gene TRBV25-1, with no clear D. The CDR3 totals 12 residues. Germline V gene data show CDR1 as MGHDK and CDR2 as SYGVNS. Trimming removed 8 bases from V and 7 bases from J, with 14 bases in between. The CDR3 sequence is CASLGRRDEAFF. CDR3 sequence (DNA): TGTGCCAGCCTCGGGAGGCGGGATGAAGCTTTCTTT.

The chain is built from TRBV19 and TRBJ2-1; 8 nucleotides line up with TRBD2. The CDR3 covers 17 residues. Germline CDR1 LNHDA, CDR2 SQIVND (reference sequence). V lost 3 bases and J lost 1; bases outside the gene matches: 8. In nucleotides, the CDR3 is TGTGCCAGTAGTATTCGGGTTAGCGGGACTTCCTACAATGAGCAGTTCTTC. This sequence encodes CASSIRVSGTSYNEQFF.

This clone was seen once. This chain links TRBV5-1 with TRBJ2-5; 8 bases line up with TRBD1. V dropped 3 bases and J dropped 3; count of bases not matched to a gene: 4. CDR3 size: 14 residues. Per germline, CDR1 SGHRS and CDR2 YFSETQ. The CDR3, as DNA: TGCGCCAGCAGCTACGGACAGGGAGAAGAGACCCAGTACTTC. It translates to CASSYGQGEETQYF.

The rearrangement joins TRBV3-1 (or the pseudogene TRBV3-2) to TRBJ2-3; perhaps TRBD1 as D (6 bases). The length of the CDR3 is 22 residues. V was shortened by 0 bases and J by 0 bases, with 28 bases between the two germline ends. Germline V lookup: CDR1 LGHDT, CDR2 YNNKEL (reference sequence). The CDR3 loop is CASSQEGSPGHPKTTSTDTQYF. CDR3 DNA sequence: TGTGCCAGCAGCCAAGAGGGGTCCCCGGGACATCCTAAGACCACTAGCACAGATACGCAGTATTTT.

The CDR3 sequence is CASNPGAGTGELFF. Here the CDR3 DNA reads TGTGCCAGTAATCCAGGGGCAGGCACCGGGGAGCTGTTTTTT. The chain links TRBV19 to TRBJ2-2; D possibly corresponds to TRBD1 (6 bases). V lost 7 bases and J 4 bases, leaving 13 bases between the germline ends. Germline values: CDR1 LNHDA, CDR2 SQIVND (reference sequence). The CDR3 loop spans 14 amino acids.

The V gene is TRBV9, the J gene TRBJ2-5, with 7 bases fitting TRBD1. V lost 4 bases to trimming and J lost 5 bases; unmatched junction nucleotides: 8. Germline V gene sequence: CDR1 SGDLS, CDR2 YYNGEE. This CDR3 is built from 14 residues. The CDR3 DNA is TGTGCCAGCAGCAAAAGGACAGGAAGGGAGACCCAGTACTTC. Protein sequence: CASSKRTGRETQYF.

The chain combines TRBV11-2 with TRBJ2-1; D not certain. Per germline, CDR1 SGHAT and CDR2 FQNNGV. The CDR3 sequence is 13 residues long. V was cut by 0 bases and J by 7 bases, with 7 bases left in between. CDR3: CASSLDLYNEQFF. The CDR3, as DNA: TGTGCCAGCAGCTTAGATCTGTATAATGAGCAGTTCTTC. Supplemented by reference TRBV11-2 and TRBJ2-1, the full variable domain reads EAGVAQSPRYKIIEKRQSVAFWCNPISGHATLYWYQQILGQGPKLLIQFQNNGVVDDSQLPKDRFSAERLKGVDSTLKIQPAKLEDSAVYLCASSLDLYNEQFFGPGTRLTVL.

The chain is built from TRBV10-3 and TRBJ1-1, with D possibly TRBD1 on 5 matching bases. There are 13 residues in the CDR3. Trimming took off 3 bases at V and 5 bases at J, with 10 bases between the two ends. Germline CDR1 is ENHRY and CDR2 is SYGVKD. The CDR3 bases are TGTGCCATCAGTGACAGGGTTGTAACTGAAGCTTTCTTT. Translated, it gives CAISDRVVTEAFF.

This chain uses TRBV7-9 with TRBJ1-4; a weak D match, TRBD1 (6 bases). The CDR3 is 16 amino acids. V lost 3 bases, J lost 5 bases, and 16 bases lay in between. Germline CDR1 reads SEHNR; CDR2 reads FQNEAQ (reference sequence). CDR3 region: CASSLDPGQLNEKLFF. CDR3 nucleotides: TGTGCCAGCAGCTTGGACCCGGGACAATTAAATGAAAAACTGTTTTTT.

CDR3 loop: CASSLGQWKTSPLHF. The CDR3 DNA reads as TGTGCCAGCAGTTTGGGGCAGTGGAAAACATCACCCCTCCACTTT. V gene TRBV28 combines with J gene TRBJ1-6; D possibly corresponds to TRBD1 (5 bases). CDR3 length: 15 amino acids. Per germline, CDR1 MDHEN and CDR2 SYDVKM. V was pared by 3 bases and J by 10 bases, with 16 bases between. Complete variable domain (other parts from reference TRBV28 and TRBJ1-6): DVKVTQSSRYLVKRTGEKVFLECVQDMDHENMFWYRQDPGLGLRLIYFSYDVKMKEKGDIPEGYSVSREKKERFSLILESASTNQTSMYLCASSLGQWKTSPLHFGNGTRLTVT.

V gene TRBV28 combines with J gene TRBJ2-2; D may be TRBD1 (6 bases). The CDR3 is 17 residues long. From germline, CDR1 is MDHEN and CDR2 SYDVKM. Trimming pared 2 bases from V and 3 bases from J, leaving 16 bases between. In DNA form, the CDR3 reads TGTGCCAGCAGTTTAAGAGGCTACAGGGCCTACACCGGGGAGCTGTTTTTT. Translated: CASSLRGYRAYTGELFF.

The genes are TRBV4-3 and TRBJ2-7; maybe TRBD2 (6 bases). Per germline, CDR1 LGHNA and CDR2 YSLEER. CDR3 size: 13 residues. The V end was cut by 6 bases, the J end by 4 bases, with 13 bases between. CDR3 sequence (DNA): TGCGCCAGCAGGGGGAGCGGGTTTTACGAGCAGTACTTC. This gives the protein CASRGSGFYEQYF.

The J gene is TRBJ1-1, the V gene TRBV6-2 or TRBV6-3; a weak D match, TRBD1 (5 bases). The CDR3 sequence is 17 residues long. Between the trimmed V and J ends, which lost 7 bases and 6 bases, there was a span of 27 bases. Germline V gene sequence: CDR1 MNHEY, CDR2 SVGEGT. CDR3 DNA sequence: TGTGCCAGCACCCCGGAGGGAAGGACGGGGCGGTTGGCTGAAGCTTTCTTT. It is translated as CASTPEGRTGRLAEAFF.

The J gene is TRBJ1-1, the V gene TRBV27; D may be TRBD1 (6 bases). This CDR3 contains 15 residues. Germline lookup yields CDR1 MNHEY and CDR2 SMNVEV (reference sequence). V was clipped by 0 bases and J by 1 base, with 9 bases between them. For the CDR3, the DNA is TGTGCCAGCAGTTTATCTCCGACAGGGAACACTGAAGCTTTCTTT. Amino acid sequence: CASSLSPTGNTEAFF.

The V and J genes are TRBV12-3 or TRBV12-4 and TRBJ1-5, with D unresolved. V was cut by 3 bases and J by 7 bases, with 10 bases left in between. The CDR3 has 13 amino acids. The CDR3 loop reads CASSFGSGQPQHF. CDR3 in DNA: TGTGCCAGCAGTTTCGGGTCGGGGCAGCCCCAGCATTTT.

The V gene is TRBV11-2, the J gene TRBJ2-1; 10 bases map to TRBD2. The germline gives CDR1 SGHAT, CDR2 FQNNGV. After removal of 0 bases from V and 2 bases from J, the junction contained 10 bases not matched to a gene. This CDR3 has 19 residues. The CDR3 spells CASSLDPPSLAGPYNEQFF. DNA for the CDR3: TGTGCCAGCAGCTTAGATCCCCCTTCACTAGCGGGACCCTACAATGAGCAGTTCTTC.

The chain employs TRBV5-1 and TRBJ2-3, with 10 bases matching TRBD1. The CDR3 covers 15 residues. The trim removed 3 bases at V and 4 bases at J, leaving 5 bases unmatched. Germline-derived CDR1 and CDR2 are SGHRS and YFSETQ. CDR3 sequence reads: CASSSNGQGADTQYF. The CDR3 DNA sequence: TGCGCCAGCAGCTCCAACGGACAGGGGGCAGATACGCAGTATTTT.

This rearrangement joins TRBV9 to TRBJ2-3; TRBD1 matches at 9 bases. V lost 4 bases and J lost 5; bases outside the gene matches: 11. The CDR3 is 16 amino acids. Germline V gives CDR1 SGDLS, CDR2 YYNGEE. CDR3 DNA sequence: TGTGCCAGCAGCCCGACCCAACAGGGGGCAGGAGATACGCAGTATTTT. This sequence encodes CASSPTQQGAGDTQYF.

The chain has TRBV13 and TRBJ2-7; 8 bases align to TRBD2. CDR1 PRHDT and CDR2 FYEKMQ come from the germline V gene (reference sequence). V lost 2 bases to trimming and J lost 7 bases; unmatched junction nucleotides: 16. The CDR3 is 17 amino acids. This CDR3 is CASSLRGTSGSLGEQYF. The CDR3 nucleotides are TGTGCCAGCAGCTTAAGAGGTACTAGCGGTTCCCTGGGGGAGCAGTACTTC.

This chain uses TRBV18 with TRBJ2-5; possibly TRBD2 for D (6 bases). Trimming pared 2 bases from V and 4 bases from J, leaving 11 bases between. Germline V gene lookup returns CDR1 KGHSH and CDR2 LQKENI. CDR3 size: 14 residues. In nucleotides, the CDR3 is TGTGCCAGCTCACCATTAGAGGGAGGAGAGACCCAGTACTTC. This gives the protein CASSPLEGGETQYF.

The V and J genes are TRBV5-1 and TRBJ2-1; D might be TRBD2 (7 bases). The CDR3 is made up of 17 amino acids. The V end was cut by 5 bases, the J end by 0 bases, with 18 bases between. The germline gives CDR1 SGHRS, CDR2 YFSETQ. CDR3 DNA: TGCGCCAGCAGGATTGGGGGGGCGGCGAGCTCCTACAATGAGCAGTTCTTC. Translated: CASRIGGAASSYNEQFF. The full variable domain, completed using reference TRBV5-1 and TRBJ2-1, is KAGVTQTPRYLIKTRGQQVTLSCSPISGHRSVSWYQQTPGQGLQFLFEYFSETQRNKGNFPGRFSGRQFSNSRSEMNVSTLELGDSALYLCASRIGGAASSYNEQFFGPGTRLTVL.

The rearrangement uses TRBV19 and TRBJ1-6; D remains ambiguous. This CDR3 region has 14 residues. The ends were cut back, 5 bases at V and 9 bases at J, with 14 bases in the middle. CDR1 and CDR2 from the germline V gene are LNHDA and SQIVND (reference sequence). CDR3 residues: CASSPSRDGSPLHF. DNA of the CDR3: TGTGCCAGTAGTCCGTCGAGAGATGGTTCACCCCTCCACTTT.

The chain employs TRBV19 and TRBJ2-5; 9 nucleotides agree with TRBD2. Germline V gene sequence: CDR1 LNHDA, CDR2 SQIVND (reference sequence). V shed 3 bases, J shed 0 bases, and the junction held 2 bases outside the gene matches. The CDR3 contains 15 residues. CDR3 region: CASSISGSYQETQYF. DNA of the CDR3: TGTGCCAGTAGTATTAGCGGGAGTTACCAAGAGACCCAGTACTTC.

The rearrangement joins TRBV18 to TRBJ2-1, with TRBD2 matching over 12 bases. V shed 0 bases and J 6 bases; nucleotides not matched to a gene: 3. CDR1 and CDR2 from the germline V gene are KGHSH and LQKENI. This CDR3 region has 16 residues. CDR3 residues: CASSPPTTSGSNEQFF. DNA for the CDR3: TGTGCCAGCTCACCACCGACGACTAGCGGGAGCAATGAGCAGTTCTTC.

The V gene is TRBV7-8, the J gene TRBJ1-5, with a tentative D call TRBD1 (6 bases). V dropped 1 base and J dropped 4 bases, with 11 bases sitting between them. The CDR3 has 15 residues. Germline values: CDR1 SGHVS, CDR2 FQNEAQ. This chain's CDR3 is CASSLGSGVNQPQHF. CDR3 coding DNA: TGTGCCAGCAGCTTAGGGTCAGGGGTGAATCAGCCCCAGCATTTT.